The clone carrying this TCR beta chain was observed many times. The data are from a study of tumor-infiltrating lymphocytes in primary liver carcinoma. Starting material of about 0.45 ug total RNA yielded TCR beta cDNA via a constant-region primer. Three nested multiplex PCR rounds, a slightly modified ARM-PCR, produced the libraries for TCR beta. PCR rounds one and two used TRBV1-TRBV30 forward primers with a C-beta reverse primer for 10 cycles each. TCRdb re-analysed the multiplex PCR reads in MiXCR, keeping a single row per CDR3 protein. The sample has approximately 340,000 distinct CDR3 sequences; around three fifths are singletons. Unsorted whole blood served as the source of blood RNA, and germline DNA was extracted as well. This CDR3 has 13 residues. Trimming shortened V by 3 bases and J by 7 bases, and 12 bases separated the two germline ends. CDR1 and CDR2 (germline): MNHEY, SVGAGI.

The specimen sequenced was peripheral blood. The J gene is TRBJ1-2, the V gene TRBV6-5, with D possibly TRBD1 on 5 matching bases. This TCR came from a man aged 35 to 55 with primary liver carcinoma and hepatitis B virus infection. CDR3 residues: CASSYQGLTGYTF. In DNA form, the CDR3 reads TGTGCCAGCAGTTATCAGGGACTCACTGGCTACACCTTC.